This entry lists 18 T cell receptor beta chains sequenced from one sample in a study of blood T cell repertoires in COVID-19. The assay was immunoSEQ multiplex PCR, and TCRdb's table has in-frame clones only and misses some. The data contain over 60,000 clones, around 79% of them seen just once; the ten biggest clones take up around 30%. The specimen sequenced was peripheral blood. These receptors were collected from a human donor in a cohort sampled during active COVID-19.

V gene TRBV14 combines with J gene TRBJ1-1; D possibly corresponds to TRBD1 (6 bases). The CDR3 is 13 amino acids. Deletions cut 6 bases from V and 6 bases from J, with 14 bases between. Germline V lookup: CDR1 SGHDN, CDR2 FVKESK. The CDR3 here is CASSPGGGPEAFF. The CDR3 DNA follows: TGTGCCAGCAGTCCGGGCGGGGGGCCTGAAGCTTTCTTT.

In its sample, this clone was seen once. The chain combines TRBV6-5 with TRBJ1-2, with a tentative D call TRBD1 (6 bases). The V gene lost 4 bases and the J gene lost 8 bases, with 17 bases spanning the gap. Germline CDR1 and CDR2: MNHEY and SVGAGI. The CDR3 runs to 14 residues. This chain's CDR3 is CASSSFQQGLGYTF. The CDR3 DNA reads TGTGCCAGCAGTTCCTTCCAACAGGGATTGGGCTACACCTTC.

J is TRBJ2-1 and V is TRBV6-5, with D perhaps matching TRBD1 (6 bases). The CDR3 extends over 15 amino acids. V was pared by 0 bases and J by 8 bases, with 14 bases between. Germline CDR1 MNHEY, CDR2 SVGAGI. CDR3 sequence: CASSYSNRARDEQFF. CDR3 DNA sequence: TGTGCCAGCAGTTACTCCAACAGGGCTCGGGATGAGCAGTTCTTC.

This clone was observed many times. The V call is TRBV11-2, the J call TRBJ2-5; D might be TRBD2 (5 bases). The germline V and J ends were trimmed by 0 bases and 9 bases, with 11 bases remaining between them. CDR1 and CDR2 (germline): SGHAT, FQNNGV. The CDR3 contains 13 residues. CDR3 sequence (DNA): TGTGCCAGCAGCTTAGATAAAGGACTTTCCCAGTACTTC. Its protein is CASSLDKGLSQYF. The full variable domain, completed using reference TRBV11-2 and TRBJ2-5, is EAGVAQSPRYKIIEKRQSVAFWCNPISGHATLYWYQQILGQGPKLLIQFQNNGVVDDSQLPKDRFSAERLKGVDSTLKIQPAKLEDSAVYLCASSLDKGLSQYFGPGTRLLVL.

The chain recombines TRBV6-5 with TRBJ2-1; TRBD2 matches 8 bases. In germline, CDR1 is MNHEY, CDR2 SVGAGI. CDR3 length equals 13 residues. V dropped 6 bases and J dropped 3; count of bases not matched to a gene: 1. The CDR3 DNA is TGTGCCAGCAGAGGGACTAGCTACAATGAGCAGTTCTTC. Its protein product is CASRGTSYNEQFF.

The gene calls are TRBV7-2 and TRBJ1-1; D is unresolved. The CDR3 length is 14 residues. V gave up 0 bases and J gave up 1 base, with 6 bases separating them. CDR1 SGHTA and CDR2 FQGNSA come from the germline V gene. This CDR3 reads CASSLAGGNTEAFF. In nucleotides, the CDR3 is TGTGCCAGCAGCTTAGCCGGCGGGAACACTGAAGCTTTCTTT.

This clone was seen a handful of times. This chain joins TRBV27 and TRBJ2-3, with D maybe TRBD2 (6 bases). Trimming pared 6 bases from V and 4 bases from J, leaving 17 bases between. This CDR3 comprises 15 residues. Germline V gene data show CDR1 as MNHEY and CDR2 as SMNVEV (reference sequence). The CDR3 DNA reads TGTGCCAGCAGGGGGACTCCTTTTATGGCAGATACGCAGTATTTT. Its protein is CASRGTPFMADTQYF.

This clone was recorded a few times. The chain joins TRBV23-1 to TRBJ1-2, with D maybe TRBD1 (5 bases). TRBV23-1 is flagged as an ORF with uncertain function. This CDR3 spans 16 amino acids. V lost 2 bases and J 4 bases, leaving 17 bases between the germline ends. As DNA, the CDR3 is TGCGCCAGCAGTCAACCAAGGGAAGCAGGGCTCTATGGCTACACCTTC. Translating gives CASSQPREAGLYGYTF.

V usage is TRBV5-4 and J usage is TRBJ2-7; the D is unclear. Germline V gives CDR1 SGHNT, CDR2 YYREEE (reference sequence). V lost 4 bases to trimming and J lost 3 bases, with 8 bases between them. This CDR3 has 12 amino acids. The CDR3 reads CASSVPGYEQYF. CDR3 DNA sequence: TGTGCCAGCAGCGTCCCGGGCTACGAGCAGTACTTC.

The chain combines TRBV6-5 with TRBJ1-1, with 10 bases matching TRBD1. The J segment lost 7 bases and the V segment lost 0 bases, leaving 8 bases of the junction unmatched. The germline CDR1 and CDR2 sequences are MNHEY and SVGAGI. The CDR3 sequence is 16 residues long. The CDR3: CASSYSTGGEEGEAFF. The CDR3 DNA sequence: TGTGCCAGCAGTTACTCGACAGGGGGCGAGGAGGGTGAAGCTTTCTTT.

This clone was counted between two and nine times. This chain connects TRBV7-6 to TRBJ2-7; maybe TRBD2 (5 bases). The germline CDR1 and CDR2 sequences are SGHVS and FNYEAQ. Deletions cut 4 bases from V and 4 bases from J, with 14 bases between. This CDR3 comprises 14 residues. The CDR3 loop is CASSYGGSQYEQYF. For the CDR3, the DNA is TGTGCCAGCAGCTATGGCGGGTCTCAATACGAGCAGTACTTC. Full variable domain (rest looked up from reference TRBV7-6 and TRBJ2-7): GAGVSQSPRYKVTKRGQDVALRCDPISGHVSLYWYRQALGQGPEFLTYFNYEAQQDKSGLPNDRFSAERPEGSISTLTIQRTEQRDSAMYRCASSYGGSQYEQYFGPGTRLTVT.

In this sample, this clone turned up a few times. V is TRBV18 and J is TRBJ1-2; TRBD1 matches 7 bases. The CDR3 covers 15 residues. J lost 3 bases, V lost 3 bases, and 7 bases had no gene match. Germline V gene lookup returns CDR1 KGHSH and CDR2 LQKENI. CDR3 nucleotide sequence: TGTGCCAGCTCACCGATTTTTACAGGGGACTATGGCTACACCTTC. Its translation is CASSPIFTGDYGYTF.

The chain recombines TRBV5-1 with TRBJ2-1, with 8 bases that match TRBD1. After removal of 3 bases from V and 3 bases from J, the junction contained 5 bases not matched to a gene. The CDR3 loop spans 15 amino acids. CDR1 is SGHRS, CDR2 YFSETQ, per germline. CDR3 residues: CASSSGQGSYNEQFF. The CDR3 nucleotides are TGCGCCAGCAGCTCCGGACAGGGAAGCTACAATGAGCAGTTCTTC.

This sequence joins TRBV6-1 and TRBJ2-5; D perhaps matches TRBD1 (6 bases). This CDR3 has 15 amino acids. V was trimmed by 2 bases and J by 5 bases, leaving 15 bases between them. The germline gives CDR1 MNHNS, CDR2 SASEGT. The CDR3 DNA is TGTGCCAGCAGTGAAACGCACAGGGTATGGGAGACCCAGTACTTC. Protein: CASSETHRVWETQYF.

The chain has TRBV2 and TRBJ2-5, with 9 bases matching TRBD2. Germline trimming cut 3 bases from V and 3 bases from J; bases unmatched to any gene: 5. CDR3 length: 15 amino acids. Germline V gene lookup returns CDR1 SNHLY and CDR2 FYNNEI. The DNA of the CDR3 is TGTGCCAGCAGTGAGGTGCTAGCGGGGAAAGAGACCCAGTACTTC. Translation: CASSEVLAGKETQYF. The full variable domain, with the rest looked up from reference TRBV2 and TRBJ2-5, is EPEVTQTPSHQVTQMGQEVILRCVPISNHLYFYWYRQILGQKVEFLVSFYNNEISEKSEIFDDQFSVERPDGSNFTLKIRSTKLEDSAMYFCASSEVLAGKETQYFGPGTRLLVL.

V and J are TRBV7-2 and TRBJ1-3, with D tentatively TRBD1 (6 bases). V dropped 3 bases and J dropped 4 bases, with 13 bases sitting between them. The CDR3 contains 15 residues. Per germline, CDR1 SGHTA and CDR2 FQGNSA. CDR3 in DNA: TGTGCCAGCAGCTTGGGGCCAGGGGTAGGAAACACCATATATTTT. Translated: CASSLGPGVGNTIYF.

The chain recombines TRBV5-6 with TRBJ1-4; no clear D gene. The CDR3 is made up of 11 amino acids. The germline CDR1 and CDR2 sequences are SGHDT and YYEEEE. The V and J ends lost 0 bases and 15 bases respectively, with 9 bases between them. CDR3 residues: CASSLDNVLFF. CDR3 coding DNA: TGTGCCAGCAGCTTGGACAACGTCTTGTTTTTT. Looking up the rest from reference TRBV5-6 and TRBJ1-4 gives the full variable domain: DAGVTQSPTHLIKTRGQQVTLRCSPKSGHDTVSWYQQALGQGPQFIFQYYEEEERQRGNFPDRFSGHQFPNYSSELNVNALLLGDSALYLCASSLDNVLFFGSGTQLSVL.

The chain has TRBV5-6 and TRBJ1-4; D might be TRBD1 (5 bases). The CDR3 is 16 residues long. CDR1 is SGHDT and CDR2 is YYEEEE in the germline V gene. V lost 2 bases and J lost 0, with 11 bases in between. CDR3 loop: CASSFFLDTTNEKLFF. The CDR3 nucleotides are TGTGCCAGCAGCTTTTTCTTGGACACAACTAATGAAAAACTGTTTTTT. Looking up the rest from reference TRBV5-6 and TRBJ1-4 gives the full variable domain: DAGVTQSPTHLIKTRGQQVTLRCSPKSGHDTVSWYQQALGQGPQFIFQYYEEEERQRGNFPDRFSGHQFPNYSSELNVNALLLGDSALYLCASSFFLDTTNEKLFFGSGTQLSVL.